The clone carrying this T cell receptor (beta chain) was seen at least ten times. Its target is not known. Volunteers from a blood bank in Maryland, USA, made up the healthy controls. The unsorted libraries originated from 2 million PBMCs kept at -80 C. 5'RACE generated cDNA with 10-nucleotide random UMIs. TCRdb redid the calling of the 5' RACE reads with MiXCR, one entry per CDR3 protein. The sample has tens of thousands of distinct CDR3 sequences; 15% are singletons. The V gene end was trimmed by 1 base and the J gene end by 1 base; junction bases not matched to a gene: 1. Looked up from germline, CDR1 is SGHRS and CDR2 is YFSETQ. The CDR3 loop spans 15 amino acids. These data are taken from a study of neurological immune-mediated disorders. The study's findings and limits: The most TCR clonal expansion was seen in HTLV-1-associated myelopathy, and the least was seen in multiple sclerosis, which fell below healthy controls.

The clonotype originates from a man between 70 and 80 years old in good health. The sample was PBMCs. The chain uses TRBV5-1 and TRBJ2-2, with 7 positions matching TRBD1. CDR3 sequence (DNA): TGCGCCAGCAGCTTGAGGACAGGGAACACCGGGGAGCTGTTTTTT. It codes for CASSLRTGNTGELFF. Filled out from reference TRBV5-1 and TRBJ2-2, the complete variable domain reads KAGVTQTPRYLIKTRGQQVTLSCSPISGHRSVSWYQQTPGQGLQFLFEYFSETQRNKGNFPGRFSGRQFSNSRSEMNVSTLELGDSALYLCASSLRTGNTGELFFGEGSRLTVL.